This T cell receptor beta chain emerged from a study of T-cell memory formation after mild COVID-19. Trimming shortened V by 5 bases and J by 4 bases, and 11 bases separated the two germline ends. The CDR3 has 14 amino acids. Germline CDR1 reads KGHSH; CDR2 reads LQKENI. TCRdb called the 5' RACE reads again in MiXCR, with one record for every CDR3 protein. This sample yields about 390,000 distinct CDR3 sequences, of which about 15% are seen a single time; roughly 21% belongs to the top ten. A note on this clonotype: Its antigen is not identified.

Study-level findings and limits: Still unconfirmed is whether the second-wave clones peaking on day 37 recognized SARS-CoV-2. CM and EM subsets held most contracting CD4+ clones; EMRA held CD8+ ones.

The chain uses TRBV18 and TRBJ1-4; D is undetermined. This TCR derives from a man younger than 35 who had mild COVID-19 (a few samples of this study predate the infection). Cell type and time point are not known. The specimen was PBMCs or a T cell subset sorted from them (not recorded which). CDR3 in DNA: TGTGCCAGCTCATTCCAGCCTAATAATGAAAAACTGTTTTTT. It encodes CASSFQPNNEKLFF.